Below, 23 T cell receptor beta chains from the same sample are listed, as sequenced in a study of radiation and T cells in renal cell carcinoma. Regarding time point: blood 2 weeks post-SBRT. Treatment given: 15 Gy SBRT to primary tumor, nephrectomy 4 weeks later. TCRdb's table, derived via immunoSEQ multiplex PCR, lists solely in-frame clones and lacks some. Here the sample spans fewer than 30,000 clones, 81% being singletons. Source: blood, taken from a patient whose treatment included radiotherapy and nephrectomy. These receptors were obtained from a man aged 60 to 75 with renal cell carcinoma.

This clone was recorded only once. This sequence joins TRBV6-6 and TRBJ1-3, with TRBD1 as a possible D gene (6 bases). The CDR3 runs 14 residues. Germline V gene sequence: CDR1 MNHNY, CDR2 SVGAGI (reference sequence). V was trimmed by 2 bases and J by 4 bases, leaving 9 bases between them. The CDR3 spells CASSYPDRGNTIYF. The CDR3 nucleotides are TGTGCCAGCAGTTACCCCGACAGGGGAAACACCATATATTTT.

This rearrangement joins TRBV11-1 to TRBJ2-3; weak D call: TRBD2 (5 bases). V gave up 1 base and J gave up 2 bases, with 13 bases separating them. The CDR3 is made up of 16 amino acids. The germline CDR1 and CDR2 sequences are SGHAT and FQDESV (reference sequence). The CDR3 DNA reads as TGTGCCAGCAGCTTAGTAGAGGGAAGGGTCACAGATACGCAGTATTTT. Amino acid sequence: CASSLVEGRVTDTQYF.

The rearrangement links TRBV7-3 to TRBJ2-3; 10 nucleotides align to TRBD2. V was clipped by 1 base and J by 4 bases; unmatched bases: 8. The CDR3 has 17 residues. Looked up from germline, CDR1 is SGHTA and CDR2 is FQGTGA. In DNA form, the CDR3 reads TGTGCCAGCAGCTTAATTCCTAGCGGGAGTGGTTCAGATACGCAGTATTTT. Amino acid sequence: CASSLIPSGSGSDTQYF.

The genes are TRBV27 and TRBJ2-1, with TRBD2 matching over 9 bases. V was pared by 2 bases and J by 2 bases, with 10 bases of the junction left unmatched. Germline V gene lookup returns CDR1 MNHEY and CDR2 SMNVEV (reference sequence). This CDR3 is 18 amino acids long. CDR3 nucleotide sequence: TGTGCCAGCAGTTTACGAGGGACTAGCCTCTCCCCCTACAATGAGCAGTTCTTC. It encodes CASSLRGTSLSPYNEQFF.

V gene TRBV20-1 combines with J gene TRBJ2-3; D is unclear. The ends were cut back, 3 bases at V and 6 bases at J, with 4 bases in the middle. The CDR3 runs to 10 residues. The germline V gene has CDR1 DFQATT and CDR2 SNEGSKA (reference sequence). Written as DNA, the CDR3 is TGCAGTGCTAGTTCCGATACGCAGTATTTT. Translated: CSASSDTQYF.

The V gene is TRBV4-2, the J gene TRBJ2-3; no clear D gene. Per germline, CDR1 LGHNA and CDR2 YNFKEQ. The V and J ends lost 0 bases and 2 bases respectively, with 9 bases between them. This CDR3 contains 15 residues. The CDR3 is CASSQDTHFTDTQYF. The CDR3 DNA sequence: TGTGCCAGCAGCCAAGATACGCACTTCACAGATACGCAGTATTTT.

The chain joins TRBV29-1 to TRBJ2-6, with 7 bases fitting TRBD1. J was trimmed by 0 bases and V by 6 bases; bases with no gene match: 14. Germline-derived CDR1 and CDR2 are SQVTM and ANQGSEA. This CDR3 is 18 amino acids long. The CDR3 DNA reads TGCAGCGTCGCCGGGACAAGGGGGCGAGGCTCTGGGGCCAACGTCCTGACTTTC. Translation: CSVAGTRGRGSGANVLTF.

V usage is TRBV7-9 and J usage is TRBJ2-3, with a tentative D call TRBD2 (5 bases). V was trimmed by 4 bases and J by 0 bases, leaving 8 bases between them. Germline assignment: CDR1 SEHNR and CDR2 FQNEAQ (reference sequence). CDR3 length equals 14 residues. The CDR3 loop is CASSWTQSTDTQYF. The CDR3 DNA reads as TGTGCCAGCAGCTGGACTCAGAGCACAGATACGCAGTATTTT.

The chain is built from TRBV6-6 and TRBJ1-5; the D gene is possibly TRBD1 (6 bases). Trimming took off 2 bases at V and 4 bases at J, with 12 bases between the two ends. Germline V lookup: CDR1 MNHNY, CDR2 SVGAGI (reference sequence). This CDR3 is 15 amino acids long. The CDR3 DNA follows: TGTGCCAGCAGTTACGGCAGGGGAGGAAATCAGCCCCAGCATTTT. It encodes CASSYGRGGNQPQHF.

The chain is built from TRBV19 and TRBJ1-5; D not certain. Deletions cut 7 bases from V and 2 bases from J, with 15 bases between. This CDR3 spans 15 amino acids. CDR1 and CDR2 from the germline V gene are LNHDA and SQIVND (reference sequence). For the CDR3, the DNA is TGTGCCAGTAAGGGCTCCGGGCCGGGCAATCAGCCCCAGCATTTT. This encodes CASKGSGPGNQPQHF.

V gene TRBV2 combines with J gene TRBJ1-1; tentative D call: TRBD1 (6 bases). The CDR3 contains 15 residues. The germline V and J ends were trimmed by 2 bases and 1 base, with 11 bases remaining between them. Germline V gives CDR1 SNHLY, CDR2 FYNNEI. CDR3 nucleotide sequence: TGTGCCAGCAGTGAACGCCCGGACAGGAACACTGAAGCTTTCTTT. The encoded protein is CASSERPDRNTEAFF.

The V call is TRBV19, the J call TRBJ1-2; 11 nucleotides line up with TRBD1. Looked up from germline, CDR1 is LNHDA and CDR2 is SQIVND (reference sequence). V was clipped by 7 bases and J by 3 bases; unmatched bases: 13. CDR3 size: 17 residues. The CDR3 DNA sequence: TGTGCCAGTACCCCCGGCTCCCGGGACAGGGGGGACTATGGCTACACCTTC. As protein: CASTPGSRDRGDYGYTF.

The chain uses TRBV7-9 and TRBJ2-1; TRBD2 aligns across 7 bases. CDR3 length: 14 amino acids. Germline CDR1 and CDR2: SEHNR and FQNEAQ (reference sequence). After removal of 4 bases from V and 10 bases from J, the junction contained 10 bases not matched to a gene. The CDR3 spells CASSSGGSSGEQFF. The CDR3 nucleotides are TGTGCCAGCAGCTCAGGCGGGAGTTCCGGCGAGCAGTTCTTC.

This chain joins TRBV27 and TRBJ2-6; D uncertain. CDR1 MNHEY and CDR2 SMNVEV come from the germline V gene (reference sequence). The CDR3 totals 12 residues. Between the trimmed V and J ends, which lost 10 bases and 13 bases, there was a span of 17 bases. CDR3 amino acids: CATGPNFWVLTF. The DNA of the CDR3 is TGTGCCACCGGACCGAATTTTTGGGTCCTGACTTTC.

The V and J genes are TRBV5-4 and TRBJ2-4; 9 bases are shared with TRBD2. CDR1 is SGHNT, CDR2 YYREEE, per germline (reference sequence). J gave up 3 bases and V 4 bases, and 5 bases lay outside the gene matches. The CDR3 runs to 15 residues. The CDR3 protein is CASSTAGGGKNIQYF. Written as DNA, the CDR3 is TGTGCCAGCAGCACCGCGGGGGGGGGCAAAAACATTCAGTACTTC.

A few counts support this clone. The J gene is TRBJ1-1, the V gene TRBV18; no clear D gene. Trimming left V 3 bases short and J 5 bases short, with 16 bases between. This CDR3 comprises 15 residues. Germline V gene lookup returns CDR1 KGHSH and CDR2 LQKENI. The CDR3 nucleotides are TGTGCCAGCTCACCCCGGCAACGGGGTTGGACTGAAGCTTTCTTT. This gives the protein CASSPRQRGWTEAFF.

The chain carries TRBV5-1 and TRBJ2-3; D is perhaps TRBD1 or TRBD2 (5 bases each). Between the trimmed V and J ends, which lost 4 bases and 3 bases, there was a span of 12 bases. The CDR3 covers 14 residues. Germline lookup yields CDR1 SGHRS and CDR2 YFSETQ. This chain's CDR3 is CASSPGWGTDTQYF. For the CDR3, the DNA is TGCGCCAGCAGCCCCGGGTGGGGGACAGATACGCAGTATTTT.

This rearrangement joins TRBV6-1 to TRBJ2-1; D could derive from TRBD1 or TRBD2 (5 bases each). The CDR3 has 15 residues. Looked up from germline, CDR1 is MNHNS and CDR2 is SASEGT. V was pared by 3 bases and J by 6 bases, with 15 bases between. The CDR3 DNA is TGTGCCAGCAGTGACGTACCGGGGCTCCGCAATGAGCAGTTCTTC. As protein: CASSDVPGLRNEQFF.

The chain recombines TRBV6-6 with TRBJ1-5, with D possibly TRBD1 on 5 matching bases. CDR3 size: 16 residues. V was cut by 0 bases and J by 4 bases, with 13 bases left in between. Germline values: CDR1 MNHNY, CDR2 SVGAGI (reference sequence). Written as DNA, the CDR3 is TGTGCCAGCAGTTACTCTCGGGACGGGGAGAATCAGCCCCAGCATTTT. Translating it yields CASSYSRDGENQPQHF.

CDR3 residues: CASSVDRVNRYRYTF. The CDR3 DNA sequence: TGTGCCAGCAGCGTCGACAGGGTTAATCGGTACCGTTACACCTTC. The chain carries TRBV9 and TRBJ1-2; the match to TRBD1 covers 7 bases. Germline V lookup: CDR1 SGDLS, CDR2 YYNGEE. This CDR3 has 15 residues. Trimming took 2 bases from V and 11 from J; bases not matched to a gene: 15.

This rearrangement joins TRBV10-3 to TRBJ2-7; perhaps TRBD1 as D (7 bases). The V and J ends lost 8 bases and 3 bases respectively, with 11 bases between them. The CDR3 has 12 amino acids. The germline V gene has CDR1 ENHRY and CDR2 SYGVKD. CDR3 coding DNA: TGTGCCATCGGGACAGCGGGCTACGAGCAGTACTTC. Translation gives CAIGTAGYEQYF.

This clone appeared a few times. V is TRBV11-2 and J is TRBJ1-1; D is undetermined. The CDR3 runs to 11 residues. The V end lost 1 base, the J end lost 6 bases, and 3 bases lay between the germline ends. The V gene's germline CDR1 is SGHAT and CDR2 FQNNGV. The CDR3 reads CASSLVSEAFF. CDR3 DNA: TGTGCCAGCAGCTTAGTCTCTGAAGCTTTCTTT.

The J gene is TRBJ2-1, the V gene TRBV4-2, with D unclear. Deletions cut 1 base from V and 2 bases from J, with 3 bases between. Germline CDR1 and CDR2: LGHNA and YNFKEQ. The CDR3 loop spans 13 amino acids. CDR3 in amino acids: CASSQVAYNEQFF. CDR3 DNA sequence: TGTGCCAGCAGCCAAGTTGCCTACAATGAGCAGTTCTTC.